The present T cell receptor beta chain was sequenced within a study of T cells in Graves' hyperthyroidism and ophthalmopathy. Study observations and caveats: A model of 13 V-J features distinguished ophthalmopathy from stable hyperthyroidism.

What was amplified from RNA transcripts were TCR beta CDR3 regions. Carried out on the TCR CDR3, a first-round RT-PCR used the HTBI primer set. TCRdb fed the multiplex PCR reads into MiXCR, producing one record per CDR3 protein. The sample has 360,000 or so distinct CDR3 sequences, around a sixth seen once. The V gene lost 5 bases and the J gene lost 4 bases, with 15 bases spanning the gap. The germline V gene has CDR1 SQVTM and CDR2 ANQGSEA. CDR3 length: 14 residues. Comments on this clonotype: Its antigen is unidentified.

PBMCs were obtained from 7.5 to 10 ml fresh peripheral blood. The chain joins TRBV29-1 to TRBJ1-3; D call uncertain. The TCR was taken from a woman between 40 and 55 years old with Graves' ophthalmopathy. The sequencing sample was made of blood. The DNA for the CDR3 is TGCAGCGTTCACTCCGGGAATTCGGGAAACACCATATATTTT. It encodes CSVHSGNSGNTIYF.